The sequence of this TCR beta chain was determined in a study of brain T cells in children with intractable seizures. V gave up 0 bases and J gave up 1 base; unmatched junction bases: 3. Germline assignment: CDR1 LGHNA and CDR2 YSLEER. CDR3 size: 18 residues. Here immunoSEQ multiplex PCR was the method, and the copy in TCRdb shows in-frame clones only, minus some. In the table there are over 95,000 clones, 94% of which are singletons. This clonotype was obtained from a boy less than two years old with hemimegalencephaly and intractable seizures. The V gene is TRBV4-3, the J gene TRBJ2-2, with 12 nucleotides matching TRBD2. The starting material was peripheral blood, obtained at surgery. CDR3 sequence (DNA): TGCGCCAGCAGCCAAGACGGGACTAGCGGGTTGAACACCGGGGAGCTGTTTTTT. Residues: CASSQDGTSGLNTGELFF.